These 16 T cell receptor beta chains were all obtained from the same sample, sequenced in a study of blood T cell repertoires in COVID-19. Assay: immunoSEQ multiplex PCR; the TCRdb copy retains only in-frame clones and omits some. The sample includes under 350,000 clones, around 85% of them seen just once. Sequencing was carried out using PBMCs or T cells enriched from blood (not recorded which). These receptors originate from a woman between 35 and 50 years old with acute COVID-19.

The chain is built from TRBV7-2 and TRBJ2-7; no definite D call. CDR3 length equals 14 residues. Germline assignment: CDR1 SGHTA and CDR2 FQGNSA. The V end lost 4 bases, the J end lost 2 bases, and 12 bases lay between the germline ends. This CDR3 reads CASSSDWSAYEQYF. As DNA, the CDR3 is TGTGCCAGCAGCTCCGACTGGAGCGCCTACGAGCAGTACTTC.

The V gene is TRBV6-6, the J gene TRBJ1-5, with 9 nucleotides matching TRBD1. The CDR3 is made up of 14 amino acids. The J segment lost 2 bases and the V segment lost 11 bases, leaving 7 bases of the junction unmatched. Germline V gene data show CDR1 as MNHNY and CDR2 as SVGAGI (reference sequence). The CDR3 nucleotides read TGTGCCGTCGCGAGGACAGGGGGCAATCAGCCCCAGCATTTT. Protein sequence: CAVARTGGNQPQHF.

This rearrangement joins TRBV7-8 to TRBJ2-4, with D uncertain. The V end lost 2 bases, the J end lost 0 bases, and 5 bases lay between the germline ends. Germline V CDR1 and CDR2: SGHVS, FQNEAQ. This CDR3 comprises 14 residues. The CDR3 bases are TGTGCCAGCAGCTTACCGGGAGCCAAAAACATTCAGTACTTC. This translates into CASSLPGAKNIQYF.

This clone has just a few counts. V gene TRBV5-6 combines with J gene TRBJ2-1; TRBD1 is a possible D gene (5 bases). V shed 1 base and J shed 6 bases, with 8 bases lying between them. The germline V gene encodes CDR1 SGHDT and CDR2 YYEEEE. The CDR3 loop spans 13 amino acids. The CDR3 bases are TGTGCCAGCAGCTTGCTTAGGGGCAATGAGCAGTTCTTC. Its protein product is CASSLLRGNEQFF.

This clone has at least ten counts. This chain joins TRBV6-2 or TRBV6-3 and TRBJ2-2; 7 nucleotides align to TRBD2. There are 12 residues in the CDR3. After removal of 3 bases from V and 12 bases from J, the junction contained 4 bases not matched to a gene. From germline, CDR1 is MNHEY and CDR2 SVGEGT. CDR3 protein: CASSYAGEKLFF. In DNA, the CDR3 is TGTGCCAGCAGTTATGCGGGGGAAAAGCTGTTTTTT.

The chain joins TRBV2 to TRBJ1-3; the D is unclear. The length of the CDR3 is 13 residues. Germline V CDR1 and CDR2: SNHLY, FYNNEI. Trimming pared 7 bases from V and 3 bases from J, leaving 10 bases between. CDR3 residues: CASIREYGNTIYF. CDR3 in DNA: TGTGCCAGCATCCGGGAATATGGAAACACCATATATTTT.

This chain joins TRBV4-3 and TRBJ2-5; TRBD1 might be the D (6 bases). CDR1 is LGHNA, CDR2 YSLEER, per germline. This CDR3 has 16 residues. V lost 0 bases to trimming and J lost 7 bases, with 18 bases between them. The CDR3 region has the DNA TGCGCCAGCAGCCAAGATCATTTGGGGGCCCGTGGGACCCAGTACTTC. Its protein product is CASSQDHLGARGTQYF.

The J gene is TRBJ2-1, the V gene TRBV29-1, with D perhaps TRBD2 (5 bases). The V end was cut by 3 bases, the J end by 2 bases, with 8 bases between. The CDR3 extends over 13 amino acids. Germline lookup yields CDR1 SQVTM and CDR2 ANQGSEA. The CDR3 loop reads CSVDGSAYNEQFF. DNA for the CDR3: TGCAGCGTTGATGGTAGCGCCTACAATGAGCAGTTCTTC.

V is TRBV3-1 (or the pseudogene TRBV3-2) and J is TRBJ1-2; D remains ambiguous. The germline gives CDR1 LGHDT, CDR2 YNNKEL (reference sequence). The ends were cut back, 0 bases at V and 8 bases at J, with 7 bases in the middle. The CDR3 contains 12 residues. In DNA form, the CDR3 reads TGTGCCAGCAGCCAAGATAGTTGGGGCTACACCTTC. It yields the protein CASSQDSWGYTF.

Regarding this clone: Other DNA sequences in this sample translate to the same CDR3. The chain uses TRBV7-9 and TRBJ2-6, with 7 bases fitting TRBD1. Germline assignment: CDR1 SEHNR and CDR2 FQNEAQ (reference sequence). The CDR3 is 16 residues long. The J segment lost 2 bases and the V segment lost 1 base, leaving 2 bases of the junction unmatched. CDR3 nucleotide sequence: TGTGCCAGCAGCTTAGGGCAGGGGGCTGGGGCCAACGTCCTGACTTTC. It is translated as CASSLGQGAGANVLTF.

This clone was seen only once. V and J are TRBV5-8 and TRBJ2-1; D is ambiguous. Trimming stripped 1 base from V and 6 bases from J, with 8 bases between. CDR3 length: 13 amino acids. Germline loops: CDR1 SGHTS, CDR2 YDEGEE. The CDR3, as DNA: TGTGCCAGCAGCTTGTCTAACAGCAATGAGCAGTTCTTC. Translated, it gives CASSLSNSNEQFF. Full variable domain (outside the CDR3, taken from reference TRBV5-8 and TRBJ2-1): EAGVTQSPTHLIKTRGQQATLRCSPISGHTSVYWYQQALGLGLQFLLWYDEGEERNRGNFPPRFSGRQFPNYSSELNVNALELEDSALYLCASSLSNSNEQFFGPGTRLTVL.

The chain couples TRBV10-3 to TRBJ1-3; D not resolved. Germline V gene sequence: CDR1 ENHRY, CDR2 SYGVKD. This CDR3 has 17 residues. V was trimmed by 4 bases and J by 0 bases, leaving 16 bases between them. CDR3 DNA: TGTGCCATCAGTGCAAACCGTGGCCTTATCTCTGGAAACACCATATATTTT. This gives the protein CAISANRGLISGNTIYF.

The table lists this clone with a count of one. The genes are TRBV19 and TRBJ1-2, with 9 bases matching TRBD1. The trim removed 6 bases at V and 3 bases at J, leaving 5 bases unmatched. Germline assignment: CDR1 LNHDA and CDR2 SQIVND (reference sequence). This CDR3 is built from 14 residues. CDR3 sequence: CASRGTGTDYGYTF. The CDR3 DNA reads TGTGCCAGTAGGGGGACAGGGACCGACTATGGCTACACCTTC.

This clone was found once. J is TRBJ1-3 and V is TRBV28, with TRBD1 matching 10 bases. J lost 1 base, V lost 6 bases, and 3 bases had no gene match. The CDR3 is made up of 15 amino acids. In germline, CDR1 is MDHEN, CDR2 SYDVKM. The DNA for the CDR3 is TGTGCCAGCAGGAGACAGGGGGCGTCTGGAAACACCATATATTTT. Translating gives CASRRQGASGNTIYF.

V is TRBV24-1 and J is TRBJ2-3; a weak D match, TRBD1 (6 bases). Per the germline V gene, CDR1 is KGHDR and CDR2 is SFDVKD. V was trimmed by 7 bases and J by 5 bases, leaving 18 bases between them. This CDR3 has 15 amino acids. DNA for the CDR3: TGTGCCACCAGAGAGGGGGTCGCGCCCGGAGATACGCAGTATTTT. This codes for CATREGVAPGDTQYF.

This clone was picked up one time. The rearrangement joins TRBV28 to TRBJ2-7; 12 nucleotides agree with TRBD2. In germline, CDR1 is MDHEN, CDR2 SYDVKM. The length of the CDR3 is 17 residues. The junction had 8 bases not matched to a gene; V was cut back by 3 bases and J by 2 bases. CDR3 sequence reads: CASSLTGTSGFAYEQYF. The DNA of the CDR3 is TGTGCCAGCAGTTTGACTGGGACTAGCGGGTTCGCCTACGAGCAGTACTTC.